This T cell receptor beta chain was recorded in a study of blood T cell repertoires in COVID-19. CDR1 SGHNT and CDR2 YENEEA come from the germline V gene. The CDR3 extends over 14 amino acids. Trimming removed 5 bases at V and 9 bases at J, with 14 bases between. TCRdb's copy holds only in-frame clones and misses some; the assay was immunoSEQ multiplex PCR. The top ten hold about 4.5% of the sample, which has around 450,000 clones, around 88% seen once. The specimen was peripheral blood. The chain recombines TRBV11-3 with TRBJ1-6; no clear D gene. The source is a woman aged 30 to 39 with acute or convalescent COVID-19. CDR3 residues: CASSAASDRSPLHF. The CDR3 region has the DNA TGTGCCAGCAGCGCGGCCTCAGATCGTTCACCCCTCCACTTT.